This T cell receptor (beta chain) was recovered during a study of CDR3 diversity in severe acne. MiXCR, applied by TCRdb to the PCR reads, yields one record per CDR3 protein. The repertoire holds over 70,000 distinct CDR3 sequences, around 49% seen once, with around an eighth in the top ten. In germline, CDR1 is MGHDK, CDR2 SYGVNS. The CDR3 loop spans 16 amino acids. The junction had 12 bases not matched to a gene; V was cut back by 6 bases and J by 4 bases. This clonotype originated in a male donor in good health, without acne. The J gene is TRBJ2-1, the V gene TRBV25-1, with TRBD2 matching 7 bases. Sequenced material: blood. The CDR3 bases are TGTGCCAGCAGCTTAACGAGCGGGATTGGGTACAATGAGCAGTTCTTC. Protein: CASSLTSGIGYNEQFF. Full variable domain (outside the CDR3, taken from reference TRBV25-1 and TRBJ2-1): EADIYQTPRYLVIGTGKKITLECSQTMGHDKMYWYQQDPGMELHLIHYSYGVNSTEKGDLSSESTVSRIRTEHFPLTLESARPSHTSQYLCASSLTSGIGYNEQFFGPGTRLTVL.